This T cell receptor beta chain is drawn from a study of blood T cell repertoires in COVID-19. From germline, CDR1 is SGHAT and CDR2 FQNNGV. Trimming took off 5 bases at V and 4 bases at J, with 15 bases between the two ends. This CDR3 is 15 amino acids long. The repertoire was sequenced with immunoSEQ multiplex PCR; TCRdb's copy has only in-frame clones and lacks some. The sample has roughly 350,000 clones, around nine tenths seen once; the top ten hold 2.5% to 4%. Sequenced sample: peripheral blood. This TCR was sampled from a woman aged 18-29 years who had recovered from COVID-19. V is TRBV11-2 and J is TRBJ1-3; D is ambiguous. The CDR3 loop reads CASSNQAVLGNTIYF. In DNA form, the CDR3 reads TGTGCCAGCAGCAATCAGGCTGTTCTAGGAAACACCATATATTTT.